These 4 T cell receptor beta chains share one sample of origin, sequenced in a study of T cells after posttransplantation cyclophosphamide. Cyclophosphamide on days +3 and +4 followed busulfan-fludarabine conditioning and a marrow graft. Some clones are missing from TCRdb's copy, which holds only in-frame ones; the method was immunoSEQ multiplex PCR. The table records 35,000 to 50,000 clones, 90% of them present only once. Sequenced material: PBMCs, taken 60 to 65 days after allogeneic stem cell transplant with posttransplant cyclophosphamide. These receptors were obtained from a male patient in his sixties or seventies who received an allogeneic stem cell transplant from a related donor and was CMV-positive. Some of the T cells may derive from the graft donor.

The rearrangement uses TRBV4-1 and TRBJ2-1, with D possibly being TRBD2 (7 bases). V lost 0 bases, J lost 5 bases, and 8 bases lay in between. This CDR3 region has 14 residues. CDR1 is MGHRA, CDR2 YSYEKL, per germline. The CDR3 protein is CASSQEGGDNEQFF. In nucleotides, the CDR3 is TGCGCCAGCAGCCAAGAAGGGGGGGACAATGAGCAGTTCTTC.

The chain's CDR3 is CASSPDEWVGDGYTF. CDR3 DNA: TGTGCCAGCTCACCTGATGAGTGGGTAGGGGATGGCTACACCTTC. The chain has TRBV18 and TRBJ1-2; maybe TRBD1 (5 bases). The CDR3 is 15 amino acids. Trimming cost V 3 bases and J 6 bases, with 17 bases left between them. The germline V gene has CDR1 KGHSH and CDR2 LQKENI.

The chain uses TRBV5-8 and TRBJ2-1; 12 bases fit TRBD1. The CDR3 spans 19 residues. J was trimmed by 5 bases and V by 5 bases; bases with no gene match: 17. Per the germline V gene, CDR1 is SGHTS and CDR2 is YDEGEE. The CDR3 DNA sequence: TGTGCCAGCAGAGCACACGGGACAGGGGGCGGTAGGGGCCACAATGAGCAGTTCTTC. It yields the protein CASRAHGTGGGRGHNEQFF.

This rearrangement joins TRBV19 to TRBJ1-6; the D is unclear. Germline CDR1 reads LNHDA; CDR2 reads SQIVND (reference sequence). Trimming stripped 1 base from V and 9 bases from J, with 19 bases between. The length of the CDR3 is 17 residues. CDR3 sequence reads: CASSIGPLRGRGSPLHF. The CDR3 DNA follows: TGTGCCAGTAGTATAGGACCATTGCGAGGTCGGGGTTCACCCCTCCACTTT.